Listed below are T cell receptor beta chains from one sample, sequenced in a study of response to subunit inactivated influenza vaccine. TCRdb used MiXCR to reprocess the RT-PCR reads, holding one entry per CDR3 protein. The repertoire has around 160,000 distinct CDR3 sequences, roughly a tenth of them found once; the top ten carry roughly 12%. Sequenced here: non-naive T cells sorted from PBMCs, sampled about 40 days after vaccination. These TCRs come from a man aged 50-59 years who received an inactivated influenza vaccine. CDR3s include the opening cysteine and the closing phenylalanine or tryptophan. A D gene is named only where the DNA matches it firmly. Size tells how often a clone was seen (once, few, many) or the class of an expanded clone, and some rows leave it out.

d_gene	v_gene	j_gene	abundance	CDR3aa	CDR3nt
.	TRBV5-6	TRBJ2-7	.	CASSSGGPGHSFSYEQYF	TGTGCCAGCAGCTCGGGAGGTCCGGGACATTCCTTCTCCTACGAGCAGTACTTC
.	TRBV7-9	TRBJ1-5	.	CASSMGLVNQPQHF	TGTGCCAGCAGCATGGGACTTGTGAATCAGCCCCAGCATTTT
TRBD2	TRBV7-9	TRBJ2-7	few	CARPPPGLAVYEQYF	TGTGCCAGACCCCCTCCGGGACTAGCAGTCTACGAGCAGTACTTC
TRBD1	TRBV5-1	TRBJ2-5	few	CASSDPGTEETQYF	TGCGCCAGCAGCGATCCCGGGACAGAAGAGACCCAGTACTTC
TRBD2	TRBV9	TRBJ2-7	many	CASSVEGWASGMQYF	TGTGCCAGCAGCGTAGAAGGCTGGGCTAGCGGGATGCAGTACTTC
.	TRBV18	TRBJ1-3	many	CASTNTAAAGNTIYF	TGTGCCAGCACAAACACGGCAGCTGCTGGAAACACCATATATTTT
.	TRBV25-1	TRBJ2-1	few	CASSSRTVYNEQFF	TGTGCCAGCAGTTCCCGGACCGTTTACAATGAGCAGTTCTTC
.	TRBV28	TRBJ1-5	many	CASSRTTVRNQPQHF	TGTGCCAGCAGTCGGACGACCGTCCGCAATCAGCCCCAGCATTTT
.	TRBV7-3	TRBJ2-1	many	CASSLSFRDEQFF	TGTGCCAGCAGCTTAAGTTTTAGGGATGAGCAGTTCTTC
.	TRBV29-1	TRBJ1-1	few	CSVVRGAGRKAFF	TGCAGCGTTGTACGGGGCGCGGGTAGAAAAGCTTTCTTT
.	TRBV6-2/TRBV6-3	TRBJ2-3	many	CASSELLDHTQYF	TGTGCCAGCAGTGAACTACTAGACCATACGCAGTATTTT
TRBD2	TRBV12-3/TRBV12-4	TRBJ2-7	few	CASRASGHPYEQYF	TGTGCCAGCAGAGCTAGCGGGCACCCCTACGAGCAGTACTTC
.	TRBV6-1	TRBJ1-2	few	CASSAQLDGYTF	TGTGCCAGCAGTGCCCAATTGGATGGCTACACCTTC
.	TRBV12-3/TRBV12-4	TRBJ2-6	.	CASIRSSGANVLTF	TGTGCCAGCATCAGAAGCTCTGGGGCCAACGTCCTGACTTTC
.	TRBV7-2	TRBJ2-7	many	CASSLGVSSPHF	TGTGCCAGCAGCTTAGGGGTGTCTAGCCCGCACTTC
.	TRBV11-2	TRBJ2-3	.	CASSYISGSTDTQYF	TGTGCCAGCAGCTACATCTCGGGGTCCACAGATACGCAGTATTTT
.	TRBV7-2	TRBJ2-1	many	CASSLDSYYNEQFF	TGTGCCAGCAGCTTGGACAGCTACTACAATGAGCAGTTCTTC
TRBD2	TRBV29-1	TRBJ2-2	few	CSARLAGAGELFF	TGCAGCGCCCGACTAGCGGGGGCCGGGGAGCTGTTTTTT
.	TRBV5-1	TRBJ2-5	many	CASSSMTGQETQYF	TGCGCCAGCAGCTCAATGACAGGACAAGAGACCCAGTACTTC
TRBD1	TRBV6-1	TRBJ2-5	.	CASTDGTGWETQYF	TGTGCCAGCACCGACGGGACAGGGTGGGAGACCCAGTACTTC
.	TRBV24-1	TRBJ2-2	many	CATSGPGSQNTGELFF	TGTGCCACCAGTGGCCCCGGGAGTCAAAACACCGGGGAGCTGTTTTTT
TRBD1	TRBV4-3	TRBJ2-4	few	CASSQAGTGITKNIQYF	TGCGCCAGCAGCCAGGCCGGGACAGGGATAACCAAAAACATTCAGTACTTC
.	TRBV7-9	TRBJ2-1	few	CASGDLAPGNEQFF	TGTGCCAGCGGAGACTTAGCTCCCGGAAATGAGCAGTTCTTC
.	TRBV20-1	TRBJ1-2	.	CSASDYSIYGYTF	TGCAGTGCTAGTGACTACTCAATCTATGGCTACACCTTC
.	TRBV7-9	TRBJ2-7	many	CASSFSRLEQYF	TGTGCCAGCAGCTTTTCTAGGCTCGAGCAGTACTTC
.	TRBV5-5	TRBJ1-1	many	CASSLHPDARGGRAFF	TGTGCCAGCAGCTTACACCCGGATGCCAGGGGAGGAAGAGCTTTCTTT
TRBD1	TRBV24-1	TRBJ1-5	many	CATGQGGNQPQHF	TGTGCCACAGGACAGGGGGGCAATCAGCCCCAGCATTTT
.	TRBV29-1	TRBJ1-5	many	CSVGEWGNQPQHF	TGCAGCGTTGGGGAGTGGGGGAATCAGCCCCAGCATTTT
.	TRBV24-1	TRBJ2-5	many	CATSDSPETQYF	TGTGCCACCAGTGATTCCCCGGAGACCCAGTACTTC
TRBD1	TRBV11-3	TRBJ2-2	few	CASSADRGLTGELFF	TGTGCCAGCAGCGCAGACAGGGGGCTCACCGGGGAGCTGTTTTTT
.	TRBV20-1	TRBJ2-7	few	CSARETWGSGYEQYF	TGCAGTGCTAGAGAAACTTGGGGCTCGGGGTACGAGCAGTACTTC